These 4 T cell receptor beta chains were sequenced from one sample in a study of T cell repertoires in cytomegalovirus infection. TCRdb called the reads again in MiXCR, with one record for every CDR3 protein. This table has some 940,000 distinct CDR3 sequences, roughly 30% appearing once. These receptors have no identified antigens. Sample: cultured CD8+ T cells from PBMCs, taken from culture after CMV antigen stimulation. These receptors all come from a human donor in good health (CMV status not recorded). Some clones in this sample may be carry-over from other donors' samples.

The rearrangement joins TRBV7-6 to TRBJ1-1; the D is unclear. V was trimmed by 5 bases and J by 3 bases, leaving 7 bases between them. The CDR3 covers 12 residues. Looked up from germline, CDR1 is SGHVS and CDR2 is FNYEAQ. CDR3 region: CASSQRDTEAFF. The DNA of the CDR3 is TGTGCCAGCAGCCAGAGGGACACTGAAGCTTTCTTT. Full variable domain (remainder filled in from reference TRBV7-6 and TRBJ1-1): GAGVSQSPRYKVTKRGQDVALRCDPISGHVSLYWYRQALGQGPEFLTYFNYEAQQDKSGLPNDRFSAERPEGSISTLTIQRTEQRDSAMYRCASSQRDTEAFFGQGTRLTVV.

This clonotype showed up just a few times. The chain combines TRBV19 with TRBJ2-1; 10 bases line up with TRBD2. CDR3 length: 16 residues. With V trimmed by 0 bases and J by 10 bases, 9 bases remained unmatched. The germline CDR1 and CDR2 sequences are LNHDA and SQIVND (reference sequence). In nucleotides, the CDR3 is TGTGCCAGTAGTATAGACGAGGCTAGCGGGGGAGGCGAGCAGTTCTTC. Translation: CASSIDEASGGGEQFF.

The J gene is TRBJ1-1, the V gene TRBV7-6; possibly TRBD1 for D (6 bases). The CDR3 contains 14 residues. Germline CDR1 is SGHVS and CDR2 is FNYEAQ. Trimming removed 5 bases at V and 3 bases at J, with 13 bases between. CDR3 protein: CASSGGGSDTEAFF. The CDR3, as DNA: TGTGCCAGCAGCGGGGGGGGCTCGGACACTGAAGCTTTCTTT.

V and J are TRBV6-2 or TRBV6-3 and TRBJ2-1; 7 bases line up with TRBD2. The CDR3 is made up of 14 amino acids. CDR1 and CDR2 (germline): MNHEY, SVGEGT. Germline trimming cut 5 bases from V and 7 bases from J; bases unmatched to any gene: 8. The CDR3 region has the DNA TGTGCCAGCAGTATGGGGGGGGGGGAGAATGAGCAGTTCTTC. Its translation: CASSMGGGENEQFF.